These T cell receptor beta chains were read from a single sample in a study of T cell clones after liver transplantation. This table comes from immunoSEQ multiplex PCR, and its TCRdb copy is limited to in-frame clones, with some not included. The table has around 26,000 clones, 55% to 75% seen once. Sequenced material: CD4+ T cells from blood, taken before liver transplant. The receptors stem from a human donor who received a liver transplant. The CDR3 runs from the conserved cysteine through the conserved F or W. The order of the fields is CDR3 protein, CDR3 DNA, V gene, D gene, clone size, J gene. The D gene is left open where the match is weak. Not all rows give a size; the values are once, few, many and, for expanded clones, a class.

CDR3aa: CASSPGKGISTDTQYF
CDR3nt: TGTGCCAGCTCACCAGGAAAGGGAATTAGCACAGATACGCAGTATTTT
v_gene: TRBV18
d_gene: -
abundance: few
j_gene: TRBJ2-3

CDR3aa: CASSFNGGLADTQYF
CDR3nt: TGTGCCAGCAGTTTTAACGGGGGGTTGGCGGATACGCAGTATTTT
v_gene: TRBV27
d_gene: TRBD2
abundance: -
j_gene: TRBJ2-3

CDR3aa: CASSVAGATDTQYF
CDR3nt: TGTGCCAGCAGCGTCGCGGGAGCCACAGATACGCAGTATTTT
v_gene: TRBV9
d_gene: TRBD2
abundance: -
j_gene: TRBJ2-3

CDR3aa: CASSPTSGSYNEQFF
CDR3nt: TGTGCCAGCAGCCCCACTAGCGGCTCCTACAATGAGCAGTTCTTC
v_gene: TRBV7-2
d_gene: TRBD2
abundance: -
j_gene: TRBJ2-1

CDR3aa: CASSERGRGYEQFF
CDR3nt: TGTGCCAGCAGTGAGCGGGGGAGAGGTTATGAGCAGTTCTTC
v_gene: TRBV6-1
d_gene: TRBD2
abundance: -
j_gene: TRBJ2-1

CDR3aa: CASSLGDREDGYTF
CDR3nt: TGCGCCAGCAGCTTGGGAGACAGGGAGGATGGCTACACCTTC
v_gene: TRBV5-1
d_gene: TRBD1
abundance: -
j_gene: TRBJ1-2

CDR3aa: CASSFGGTYNEQFF
CDR3nt: TGTGCCAGCAGCTTCGGGGGCACCTACAATGAGCAGTTCTTC
v_gene: TRBV5-4
d_gene: -
abundance: -
j_gene: TRBJ2-1

CDR3aa: CASSRGQQRETQYF
CDR3nt: TGTGCCAGCAGCCGGGGACAGCAGAGAGAGACCCAGTACTTC
v_gene: TRBV28
d_gene: TRBD1
abundance: -
j_gene: TRBJ2-5

CDR3aa: CASSVEFGGGPNTGELFF
CDR3nt: TGTGCCAGCAGCGTAGAGTTCGGGGGAGGCCCGAACACCGGGGAGCTGTTTTTT
v_gene: TRBV9
d_gene: -
abundance: -
j_gene: TRBJ2-2

CDR3aa: CASSDWERTGQYF
CDR3nt: TGTGCCAGCAGTGACTGGGAGAGGACGGGGCAGTACTTC
v_gene: TRBV2
d_gene: -
abundance: -
j_gene: TRBJ2-7

CDR3aa: CASSGVGGSNQPQHF
CDR3nt: TGTGCCAGCAGTGGGGTCGGTGGCAGCAATCAGCCCCAGCATTTT
v_gene: TRBV2
d_gene: -
abundance: few
j_gene: TRBJ1-5

CDR3aa: CAWSVLRETQYF
CDR3nt: TGTGCCTGGAGTGTACTCAGGGAGACCCAGTACTTC
v_gene: TRBV30
d_gene: -
abundance: -
j_gene: TRBJ2-5

CDR3aa: CASSSQGLDTQYF
CDR3nt: TGTGCCAGCAGCTCACAGGGGTTAGATACGCAGTATTTT
v_gene: TRBV9
d_gene: TRBD1
abundance: -
j_gene: TRBJ2-3

CDR3aa: CASSERGSGNTIYF
CDR3nt: TGTGCCAGCAGTGAAAGGGGTTCTGGAAACACCATATATTTT
v_gene: TRBV2
d_gene: -
abundance: -
j_gene: TRBJ1-3

CDR3aa: CASSLEGRYEQYF
CDR3nt: TGCGCCAGCAGCTTGGAGGGGCGCTACGAGCAGTACTTC
v_gene: TRBV5-1
d_gene: -
abundance: few
j_gene: TRBJ2-7

CDR3aa: CASSPSLDETQYF
CDR3nt: TGTGCCAGCAGCCCCTCCCTTGATGAGACCCAGTACTTC
v_gene: TRBV7-2
d_gene: -
abundance: -
j_gene: TRBJ2-5

CDR3aa: CASSVTDSSQETQYF
CDR3nt: TGTGCCAGCAGCGTGACGGACAGTAGCCAAGAGACCCAGTACTTC
v_gene: TRBV9
d_gene: -
abundance: -
j_gene: TRBJ2-5

CDR3aa: CASSYASGRGLYEQYF
CDR3nt: TGTGCCAGCAGTTACGCCAGTGGCAGGGGGCTCTACGAGCAGTACTTC
v_gene: TRBV6-5
d_gene: TRBD1
abundance: -
j_gene: TRBJ2-7

CDR3aa: CASSATAEAFF
CDR3nt: TGTGCCAGCAGCGCCACGGCTGAAGCTTTCTTT
v_gene: TRBV7-2
d_gene: -
abundance: medium-sized
j_gene: TRBJ1-1

CDR3aa: CASSFRTGTNEKLFF
CDR3nt: TGCGCCAGCAGCTTTAGGACAGGAACTAATGAAAAACTGTTTTTT
v_gene: TRBV5-1
d_gene: TRBD1
abundance: -
j_gene: TRBJ1-4

CDR3aa: CASSLTSGAAYEQYF
CDR3nt: TGTGCCAGCAGCTTAACTAGCGGGGCCGCTTACGAGCAGTACTTC
v_gene: TRBV7-9
d_gene: TRBD2
abundance: once
j_gene: TRBJ2-7

CDR3aa: CATSRAEAGYTGELFF
CDR3nt: TGTGCCACCAGCAGAGCGGAAGCGGGATACACCGGGGAGCTGTTTTTT
v_gene: TRBV15
d_gene: TRBD2
abundance: -
j_gene: TRBJ2-2

CDR3aa: CASSVRGLEDTIYF
CDR3nt: TGTGCCAGCAGCGTCAGGGGGCTGGAGGACACCATATATTTT
v_gene: TRBV9
d_gene: TRBD1
abundance: medium-sized
j_gene: TRBJ1-3

CDR3aa: CASSFYSAEKLFF
CDR3nt: TGTGCCAGCAGTTTTTATTCGGCCGAAAAACTGTTTTTT
v_gene: TRBV6-5
d_gene: -
abundance: -
j_gene: TRBJ1-4

CDR3aa: CASSPLVTGQEYYEQFF
CDR3nt: TGTGCCAGCTCACCACTTGTAACGGGACAGGAATATTATGAGCAGTTCTTC
v_gene: TRBV18
d_gene: TRBD1
abundance: once
j_gene: TRBJ2-1

CDR3aa: CASSSGQGYTGELFF
CDR3nt: TGTGCCAGCAGTTCCGGACAGGGGTACACCGGGGAGCTGTTTTTT
v_gene: TRBV27
d_gene: TRBD1
abundance: few
j_gene: TRBJ2-2

CDR3aa: CASNDPGGDGSPLHF
CDR3nt: TGTGCCAGTAACGACCCTGGCGGAGACGGTTCACCCCTCCACTTT
v_gene: TRBV19
d_gene: -
abundance: -
j_gene: TRBJ1-6

CDR3aa: CASSDSRGDRVLVTGELFF
CDR3nt: TGTGCCAGCAGTGACTCCAGGGGGGACAGGGTTTTGGTCACCGGGGAGCTGTTTTTT
v_gene: TRBV6-4
d_gene: TRBD1
abundance: -
j_gene: TRBJ2-2

CDR3aa: CASSTGELFF
CDR3nt: TGTGCCAGCAGTACCGGGGAGCTGTTTTTT
v_gene: TRBV28
d_gene: -
abundance: few
j_gene: TRBJ2-2

CDR3aa: CAISDPHLNPNEQFF
CDR3nt: TGTGCCATCAGTGACCCCCATCTGAATCCCAATGAGCAGTTCTTC
v_gene: TRBV10-3
d_gene: -
abundance: -
j_gene: TRBJ2-1

CDR3aa: CASSLYVGAADTQYF
CDR3nt: TGTGCCAGCAGTTTATATGTGGGGGCCGCGGATACGCAGTATTTT
v_gene: TRBV28
d_gene: -
abundance: -
j_gene: TRBJ2-3

CDR3aa: CAWSPKTVQPQHF
CDR3nt: TGTGCCTGGAGTCCAAAGACAGTCCAGCCCCAGCATTTT
v_gene: TRBV30
d_gene: -
abundance: -
j_gene: TRBJ1-5

CDR3aa: CASSPRGQGSTDTQYF
CDR3nt: TGTGCCAGCTCACCACGGGGACAGGGAAGCACAGATACGCAGTATTTT
v_gene: TRBV18
d_gene: TRBD1
abundance: -
j_gene: TRBJ2-3

CDR3aa: CASNFGQNTEAFF
CDR3nt: TGTGCCAGTAATTTTGGGCAGAACACTGAAGCTTTCTTT
v_gene: TRBV19
d_gene: -
abundance: -
j_gene: TRBJ1-1

CDR3aa: CASSTNRGRVDTQYF
CDR3nt: TGCGCCAGCAGCACAAACAGGGGGCGCGTAGATACGCAGTATTTT
v_gene: TRBV5-1
d_gene: TRBD1
abundance: once
j_gene: TRBJ2-3

CDR3aa: CASSYSRGAQETQYF
CDR3nt: TGTGCCAGCAGTTACTCGCGGGGGGCACAAGAGACCCAGTACTTC
v_gene: TRBV6-5
d_gene: TRBD2
abundance: -
j_gene: TRBJ2-5

CDR3aa: CASSRTGKNTGELFF
CDR3nt: TGTGCCAGTAGCCGGACAGGGAAGAACACCGGGGAGCTGTTTTTT
v_gene: TRBV19
d_gene: TRBD1
abundance: -
j_gene: TRBJ2-2

CDR3aa: CASTSGSANNYGYTF
CDR3nt: TGTGCCAGCACCTCCGGATCAGCGAATAACTATGGCTACACCTTC
v_gene: TRBV28
d_gene: -
abundance: -
j_gene: TRBJ1-2

CDR3aa: CASSPTSRGTYGYTF
CDR3nt: TGTGCCAGCAGCCCGACCTCCAGGGGAACCTATGGCTACACCTTC
v_gene: TRBV9
d_gene: -
abundance: -
j_gene: TRBJ1-2

CDR3aa: CASSSTETQYF
CDR3nt: TGTGCCAGCAGCTCGACAGAGACCCAGTACTTC
v_gene: TRBV7-8
d_gene: -
abundance: -
j_gene: TRBJ2-5

CDR3aa: CASRTAGGTGELFF
CDR3nt: TGTGCCAGCAGGACCGCCGGGGGGACCGGGGAGCTGTTTTTT
v_gene: TRBV6-5
d_gene: TRBD2
abundance: few
j_gene: TRBJ2-2

CDR3aa: CASSLVGIAAGGSTEAFF
CDR3nt: TGTGCCAGCAGCTTAGTGGGTATTGCGGCAGGGGGTTCGACTGAAGCTTTCTTT
v_gene: TRBV11-2
d_gene: TRBD1
abundance: -
j_gene: TRBJ1-1

CDR3aa: CASSLPLGTDTQYF
CDR3nt: TGCGCCAGCAGCTTGCCGTTGGGCACAGATACGCAGTATTTT
v_gene: TRBV5-1
d_gene: -
abundance: -
j_gene: TRBJ2-3